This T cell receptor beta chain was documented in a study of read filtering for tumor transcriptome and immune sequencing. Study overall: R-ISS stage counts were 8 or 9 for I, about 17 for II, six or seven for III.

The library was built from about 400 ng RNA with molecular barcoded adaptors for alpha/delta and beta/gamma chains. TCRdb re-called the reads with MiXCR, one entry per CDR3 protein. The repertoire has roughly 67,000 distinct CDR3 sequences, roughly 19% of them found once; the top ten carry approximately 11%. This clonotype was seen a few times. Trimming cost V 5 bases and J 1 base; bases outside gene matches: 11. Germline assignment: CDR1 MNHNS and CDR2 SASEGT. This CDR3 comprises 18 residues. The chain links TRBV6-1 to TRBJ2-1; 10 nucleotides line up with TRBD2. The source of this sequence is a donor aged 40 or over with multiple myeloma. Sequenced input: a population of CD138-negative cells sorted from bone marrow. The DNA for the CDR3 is TGTGCCAGCAGTCCAAATACCGGGACTAGCGCGTCCTACAATGAGCAGTTCTTC. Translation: CASSPNTGTSASYNEQFF.